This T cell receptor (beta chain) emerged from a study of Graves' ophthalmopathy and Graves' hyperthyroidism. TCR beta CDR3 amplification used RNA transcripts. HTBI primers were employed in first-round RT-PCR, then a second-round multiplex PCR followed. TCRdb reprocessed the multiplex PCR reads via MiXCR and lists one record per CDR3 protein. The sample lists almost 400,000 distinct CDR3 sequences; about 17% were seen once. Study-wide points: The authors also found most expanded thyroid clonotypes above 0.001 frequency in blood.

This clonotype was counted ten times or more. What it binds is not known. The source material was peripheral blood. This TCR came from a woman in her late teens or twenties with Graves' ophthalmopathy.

CDR3 loop: CASSYSARVHSYEQYF. CDR3 nucleotide sequence: TGTGCCAGCAGTTACTCCGCTAGGGTCCACTCCTACGAGCAGTACTTC. The chain has TRBV6-2 or TRBV6-3 and TRBJ2-7, with no clear D. In germline, CDR1 is MNHEY, CDR2 SVGEGT. Deletions cut 0 bases from V and 0 bases from J, with 12 bases between. The CDR3 has 16 amino acids.